The rows below give T cell receptor beta chains drawn from one sample of a study of blood T cell repertoires in COVID-19. Some clones are missing from TCRdb's copy, which holds only in-frame ones; the method was immunoSEQ multiplex PCR. There are 150,000 to 200,000 clones in the sample; around four fifths occur only once, and about 8% lies in the top ten. Sequencing was performed on PBMCs or T cells enriched from blood (not recorded which). The receptors derive from a woman aged 50 to 65 who had recovered from COVID-19. The CDR3 runs from the conserved cysteine through the conserved F or W. The D gene is left open where the match is weak. Only part of the rows carry a size: once, few, many, or a class if the clone is expanded.

J gene: TRBJ1-1; D gene: -; clone size: -; V gene: TRBV28; CDR3 protein: CASSLRGMNTEAFF; CDR3 DNA: TGTGCCAGCAGTTTGAGGGGGATGAACACTGAAGCTTTCTTT
J gene: TRBJ2-6; D gene: TRBD1; clone size: -; V gene: TRBV2; CDR3 protein: CASTRETGGSGANVLTF; CDR3 DNA: TGTGCCAGCACGCGGGAGACAGGGGGCTCTGGGGCCAACGTCCTGACTTTC
J gene: TRBJ2-1; D gene: TRBD2; clone size: -; V gene: TRBV5-1; CDR3 protein: CASSLVTSGSNEQFF; CDR3 DNA: TGCGCCAGCAGCTTGGTGACTAGCGGGAGTAATGAGCAGTTCTTC
J gene: TRBJ2-7; D gene: -; clone size: -; V gene: TRBV7-8; CDR3 protein: CASSPSDSLYEQYF; CDR3 DNA: TGTGCCAGCAGCCCCTCTGACTCCCTATACGAGCAGTACTTC
J gene: TRBJ2-6; D gene: TRBD2; clone size: once; V gene: TRBV2; CDR3 protein: CASSGEGPISFSGANVLTF; CDR3 DNA: TGTGCCAGCAGTGGGGAGGGACCTATCTCTTTCTCTGGGGCCAACGTCCTGACTTTC
J gene: TRBJ1-2; D gene: -; clone size: -; V gene: TRBV5-6; CDR3 protein: CASSYQGQDYGYTF; CDR3 DNA: TGTGCCAGCAGCTATCAGGGGCAGGACTATGGCTACACCTTC
J gene: TRBJ2-7; D gene: TRBD1; clone size: -; V gene: TRBV6-5; CDR3 protein: CASFDRGGSYEQYF; CDR3 DNA: TGTGCCAGTTTTGACAGGGGGGGTTCCTACGAGCAGTACTTC
J gene: TRBJ2-2; D gene: -; clone size: -; V gene: TRBV7-7; CDR3 protein: CASSSAGVRGGELFF; CDR3 DNA: TGTGCTAGCAGCTCGGCAGGGGTTCGAGGCGGGGAGCTGTTTTTT
J gene: TRBJ1-1; D gene: -; clone size: -; V gene: TRBV9; CDR3 protein: CASSTASTGGRTEAFF; CDR3 DNA: TGTGCCAGCAGCACCGCAAGTACGGGTGGTCGCACTGAAGCTTTCTTT
J gene: TRBJ1-2; D gene: -; clone size: many; V gene: TRBV19; CDR3 protein: CASSENFGGTERFRAGYTF; CDR3 DNA: TGTGCCAGTAGTGAAAATTTCGGCGGGACGGAGCGGTTCCGGGCTGGCTACACCTTC
J gene: TRBJ1-1; D gene: -; clone size: -; V gene: TRBV5-1; CDR3 protein: CASSPGTPTMNTEAFF; CDR3 DNA: TGCGCCAGCAGCCCCGGGACACCCACCATGAACACTGAAGCTTTCTTT
J gene: TRBJ1-3; D gene: -; clone size: -; V gene: TRBV3-1/TRBV3-2; CDR3 protein: CASSQLTGSGNTIYF; CDR3 DNA: TGTGCCAGCAGCCAACTGACGGGCTCTGGAAACACCATATATTTT
J gene: TRBJ2-7; D gene: TRBD1; clone size: -; V gene: TRBV5-8; CDR3 protein: CASSTGQGSYEQYF; CDR3 DNA: TGTGCCAGCAGCACGGGACAGGGATCCTACGAGCAGTACTTC
J gene: TRBJ1-2; D gene: -; clone size: -; V gene: TRBV11-2; CDR3 protein: CASSSDRVGGYTF; CDR3 DNA: TGTGCCAGCAGCTCTGATCGGGTTGGAGGCTACACCTTC
J gene: TRBJ1-6; D gene: -; clone size: once; V gene: TRBV6-5; CDR3 protein: CASREPGSPLHF; CDR3 DNA: TGTGCCAGCAGGGAGCCAGGGTCACCCCTCCACTTT
J gene: TRBJ1-5; D gene: -; clone size: -; V gene: TRBV6-2/TRBV6-3; CDR3 protein: CASSIPSGARNQPQHF; CDR3 DNA: TGTGCCAGCAGCATCCCCAGTGGGGCCCGGAATCAGCCCCAGCATTTT
J gene: TRBJ1-2; D gene: TRBD1; clone size: -; V gene: TRBV6-6; CDR3 protein: CATPSVHRGQVSGYTF; CDR3 DNA: TGTGCCACACCAAGCGTTCACAGGGGGCAAGTCAGTGGCTACACCTTC
J gene: TRBJ2-7; D gene: -; clone size: -; V gene: TRBV18; CDR3 protein: CASSPGPRGLTGTYEQYF; CDR3 DNA: TGTGCCAGCTCACCGGGACCCAGGGGCCTTACGGGAACCTACGAGCAGTACTTC
J gene: TRBJ2-3; D gene: TRBD1; clone size: -; V gene: TRBV7-8; CDR3 protein: CASRLRGPGLTDTQYF; CDR3 DNA: TGTGCCAGCAGGTTAAGGGGGCCAGGATTGACAGATACGCAGTATTTT
J gene: TRBJ2-5; D gene: -; clone size: -; V gene: TRBV5-8; CDR3 protein: CASSLAGWYQETQYF; CDR3 DNA: TGTGCCAGCAGCTTGGCCGGTTGGTACCAAGAGACCCAGTACTTC
J gene: TRBJ1-4; D gene: -; clone size: -; V gene: TRBV28; CDR3 protein: CASSFIGTYEKLFF; CDR3 DNA: TGTGCCAGCAGTTTTATAGGGACATATGAAAAACTGTTTTTT
J gene: TRBJ1-2; D gene: TRBD1; clone size: -; V gene: TRBV7-8; CDR3 protein: CASSLRRGTGDYGYTF; CDR3 DNA: TGTGCCAGCAGCTTACGCCGAGGGACAGGAGACTATGGCTACACCTTC